Only a few counts were recorded for the clone carrying this T cell receptor (beta chain). Its antigen is not identified. These data belong to a study of T cell repertoires in cytomegalovirus infection. The study's findings and limits: The study identified carriers of CMV plus the relevant HLA from cumulative public TCR beta family frequency. Ex vivo, HLA-C-restricted CMV-specific TCR beta clonotypes prevailed over the rest of the response.

One entry per CDR3 protein results from TCRdb running MiXCR on the reads. The sample yields about 890,000 distinct CDR3 sequences, approximately 30% seen once. The ends were cut back, 5 bases at V and 6 bases at J, with 11 bases in the middle. Germline V gene data show CDR1 as MNHEY and CDR2 as SMNVEV (reference sequence). The CDR3 sequence is 12 residues long. This chain links TRBV27 with TRBJ2-7, with D possibly matching TRBD2 (6 bases). The sequencing used cultured CD8+ T cells from PBMCs, collected from culture after CMV antigen stimulation. This clonotype originated in a human donor in good health (CMV status not recorded). Some clones in this sample may be carry-over from other donors' samples. The CDR3 reads CASSPGLSEQYF. The CDR3 coding sequence is TGTGCCAGCAGTCCCGGACTAAGCGAGCAGTACTTC.